The T cell receptor beta chain described here comes from a study of glioma-infiltrating T cells after dendritic cell vaccination. Overall study context: The vaccine used monocyte-derived dendritic cells pulsed overnight with autologous tumor lysate. Study findings and constraints: Estimated pretreatment TIL content predicted outcome after dendritic cell vaccination.

Blood PBMC samples: pre-vaccination, two weeks post third vaccination, and at tumor progression. Method: immunoSEQ multiplex PCR; TCRdb's copy keeps in-frame clones and lacks some. The sample lists tens of thousands of clones, around 86% occurring once. This clone turned up a few times. Its target is not known. The source is a human donor with glioblastoma. The sequencing here drew on blood, taken before dendritic cell vaccination.

The CDR3 DNA reads as TGTGCCAGCGGGGGACAGGGTGAAGCTTTCTTT. Protein: CASGGQGEAFF. V gene TRBV2 combines with J gene TRBJ1-1, with TRBD1 identical over 9 bases. Germline-derived CDR1 and CDR2 are SNHLY and FYNNEI. The V and J ends lost 8 bases and 7 bases, in that order; junction bases with no gene match: 2. The CDR3 loop spans 11 amino acids.